This TCR beta chain was identified during a study of CD8 T cells in Susac syndrome (dated by TCRdb to between 2019 and 2020). A note on the overall study: Whether CD8+ T cell activation and differentiation in Susac syndrome was antigen driven was tested using repertoire sequencing. The clonality of the CD8+ T cell repertoire was compared across about 12 healthy donors, some 14 Susac syndrome patients and roughly 15 multiple sclerosis patients.

Taken from the germline V gene (reference sequence), the CDR1 and CDR2 loops are MNHEY and SMNVEV. After removal of 0 bases from V and 2 bases from J, the junction retains 3 bases not matched to a gene. There are 15 amino acids in the CDR3, from cysteine to phenylalanine inclusive. The entry retains the CDR3 DNA only, 45 bases that are in frame from base 1. RNA was extracted with the RNeasy kit and about 0.5 to 1 ug was reverse transcribed using random hexamers. The immunoSEQ multiplex PCR assay, covering 54 Vbeta and 13 Jbeta segments, was used to amplify TCR beta CDR3 regions. PCR amplification bias was corrected by using a synthetic template baseline for primer optimization and computational correction. Turning to the authors' computational methods: Reads were assigned to V, D and J genes according to IMGT and analyzed in immunoSEQ Analyzer, with only productive sequences retained. Clonality was calculated as one minus the Shannon entropy normalized by log2 of the number of productive unique sequences. For each patient and control, public and private clones were evaluated within the 100 most prevalent clones. Clones were defined as Susac-specific if absent from the healthy and MS cohorts, from approximately 1,100 published viral clones and from other ImmuneACCESS disease sequences. TCRdb took the public reads, trimmed them with fastp at Q25, ran MiXCR for clone calling and kept in-frame beta chains. Rows with one shared CDR3 protein collapse into an entry with the most common genes and DNA. These V and J calls originate from TCRdb's pipeline instead of the authors' own analysis. The sample records some 300,000 distinct CDR3 sequences, almost 85% of which are singletons. Approximately 0.2% of the sample rests with the top ten.

This clonotype was detected a few times. The target of this receptor is not known. Base-call qualities are not available, and no considerably larger clone is one nucleotide away. Points the paper makes about the study in general: The number of individuals in the TCR sequencing and HLA analysis was recognized as being relatively small.

Peripheral blood CD8+ and CD4+ T cells from healthy donors, Susac syndrome patients and multiple sclerosis patients were profiled by high-throughput TCR beta sequencing. The multiple sclerosis controls were treatment-naive patients who had stable or active relapsing-remitting disease and met the revised McDonald criteria. Bulk CD8+ and CD4+ T cells were purified by magnetic negative isolation, while CD8+ TEMRA cells were enriched using FACS. Blood was collected in EDTA tubes and processed within 24 hours, with PBMCs isolated through density gradient centrifugation. PBMCs destined for TCR sequencing were cryopreserved in liquid nitrogen and later thawed in a 37 °C water bath. The sorted or isolated CD4+, CD8+ and CD8+ TEMRA cells had a purity of 90% or higher.

The sample comprised CD8+ T cells from PBMCs. The chain was built from TRBV27 and TRBJ2-7, with 8 middle bases fitting TRBD2. The origin of this receptor is a human donor with multiple sclerosis. The CDR3 is CASSLSTGRAYEQYF. The nucleotide sequence is TGTGCCAGCAGTTTATCTACCGGGAGGGCCTACGAGCAGTACTTC.